The entry below describes one TCR beta chain. The entry originates in a study of blood T cell repertoires in COVID-19. V was pared by 2 bases and J by 3 bases, with 4 bases of the junction left unmatched. In germline, CDR1 is SGHTS, CDR2 YDEGEE. The CDR3 loop spans 15 amino acids. Libraries were prepared by immunoSEQ multiplex PCR; TCRdb keeps only in-frame clonotypes and omits some of them. This repertoire shows 280,000 or so clones, 85% found once; its top ten account for roughly 2.7%. Two negative PCRs, clearance, or symptom resolution had been documented for recovered Cohort 3 donors. The rearrangement uses TRBV5-8 and TRBJ2-1, with TRBD2 matching over 8 bases. The TCR comes from a woman in her fifties or sixties who had recovered from COVID-19. Input material: PBMCs or T cells enriched from blood (not recorded which). CDR3 protein: CASSLGLAGYNEQFF. CDR3 in DNA: TGTGCCAGCAGCTTAGGGCTAGCGGGCTACAATGAGCAGTTCTTC.